Listed here are 21 T cell receptor beta chains from one sample, sequenced in a study of shared T cell receptors in the human thymus. This table comes from immunoSEQ multiplex PCR, and its TCRdb copy is limited to in-frame clones, with some not included. Of under 700,000 clones listed, approximately 80% are singletons. This sample was shared with a second study, whose subject was human thymus T cells.

The specimen sequenced was thymocytes. All receptors come from a boy younger than two with a congenital heart defect.

The chain recombines TRBV23-1 with TRBJ2-2, with TRBD2 matching over 10 bases. TRBV23-1 is marked as an open reading frame, function uncertain. The ends lost 1 base at V and 7 bases at J; junction bases unmatched: 3. This CDR3 contains 15 residues. The CDR3 loop reads CASSQLTSGIGELFF. The CDR3 DNA reads as TGCGCCAGCAGTCAATTAACTAGCGGGATCGGGGAGCTGTTTTTT.

This clone occurred a few times. The chain combines TRBV29-1 with TRBJ2-1; possibly TRBD2 for D (6 bases). CDR1 SQVTM and CDR2 ANQGSEA come from the germline V gene. The CDR3 extends over 14 amino acids. V was clipped by 6 bases and J by 4 bases, with 16 bases between them. The CDR3 nucleotides are TGCAGCGTGGGTGAGAGCGGGTCTTACAATGAGCAGTTCTTC. Translation gives CSVGESGSYNEQFF.

This clone was seen more than once but under ten times. The chain uses TRBV15 and TRBJ2-1; TRBD1 is a possible D gene (6 bases). The CDR3 has 14 residues. CDR1 is LNHNV, CDR2 YYDKDF, per germline (reference sequence). Trimming took off 3 bases at V and 5 bases at J, with 11 bases between the two ends. The CDR3 nucleotides are TGTGCCACCAGCAGCCGGGACACGAACAATGAGCAGTTCTTC. Translating gives CATSSRDTNNEQFF.

This clone appeared a few times. V gene TRBV21-1 combines with J gene TRBJ1-5; TRBD1, the table's D call, was not compared with the DNA. TRBV21-1 is classified as a pseudogene. The CDR3 loop spans 16 amino acids. The CDR3 DNA is TGTGCCAGCAGCAAAGGGACACGTTATAGCAATCAGCCCCAGCATTTT. Amino acids: CASSKGTRYSNQPQHF.

The chain uses TRBV2 and TRBJ1-5, with D maybe TRBD1 (5 bases). This CDR3 comprises 12 residues. Deletions cut 8 bases from V and 3 bases from J, with 8 bases between. In germline, CDR1 is SNHLY, CDR2 FYNNEI. The DNA for the CDR3 is TGTGCCAGCGGCAGGGCCAATCAGCCCCAGCATTTT. As protein: CASGRANQPQHF.

V is TRBV28 and J is TRBJ1-1; no clear D. Germline V gives CDR1 MDHEN, CDR2 SYDVKM. This CDR3 comprises 15 residues. V shed 6 bases and J shed 4 bases, with 18 bases lying between them. This chain's CDR3 is CASRVPRIGSTEAFF. The CDR3 coding sequence is TGTGCCAGCAGAGTTCCGCGGATTGGTTCCACTGAAGCTTTCTTT.

Of note for this clone: Other nucleotide sequences in the sample specify the same CDR3. The chain carries TRBV27 and TRBJ2-7; TRBD1 matches at 10 bases. The CDR3 totals 15 residues. The V and J ends lost 2 bases and 0 bases, in that order; junction bases with no gene match: 1. Looked up from germline, CDR1 is MNHEY and CDR2 is SMNVEV (reference sequence). The CDR3 protein is CASSLRTGGSYEQYF. CDR3 coding DNA: TGTGCCAGCAGTTTACGGACAGGGGGCTCCTACGAGCAGTACTTC.

The chain uses TRBV30 and TRBJ2-7, with 7 bases fitting TRBD2. The V and J ends lost 2 bases and 1 base, in that order; junction bases with no gene match: 2. Germline V gene lookup returns CDR1 GTSNPN and CDR2 SVGIG (reference sequence). CDR3 length: 13 amino acids. CDR3 nucleotide sequence: TGTGCCTGGAGTCCGGGGGGTTCCTACGAGCAGTACTTC. Protein sequence: CAWSPGGSYEQYF.

The V and J genes are TRBV9 and TRBJ2-1; possibly TRBD2 for D (6 bases). This CDR3 has 16 amino acids. Deletions cut 4 bases from V and 4 bases from J, with 18 bases between. Germline V gene lookup returns CDR1 SGDLS and CDR2 YYNGEE. The CDR3 region is CASSRLAGTGYNEQFF. The DNA of the CDR3 is TGTGCCAGCAGCCGGCTGGCGGGAACGGGTTACAATGAGCAGTTCTTC.

The rearrangement uses TRBV27 and TRBJ2-1; TRBD2 aligns across 9 bases. CDR3 length: 18 residues. The junction had 6 bases not matched to a gene; V was cut back by 0 bases and J by 0 bases. CDR1 and CDR2 from the germline V gene are MNHEY and SMNVEV (reference sequence). The CDR3 DNA reads TGTGCCAGCAGTTTATCGCTGGGACTAGCCAGCTCCTACAATGAGCAGTTCTTC. Protein: CASSLSLGLASSYNEQFF.

This clone showed up just a few times. The chain joins TRBV19 to TRBJ1-1; 11 nucleotides match TRBD1. This CDR3 has 17 residues. Unmatched junction bases numbered 11, after V lost 5 bases and J lost 3 bases. Germline CDR1 and CDR2: LNHDA and SQIVND (reference sequence). The DNA for the CDR3 is TGTGCCAGTAGTCCAGAGGACAGGGGGCGCGTATACACTGAAGCTTTCTTT. Amino acids: CASSPEDRGRVYTEAFF.

This chain uses TRBV6-4 with TRBJ2-3; 11 nucleotides agree with TRBD2. This CDR3 is 14 amino acids long. The germline V gene has CDR1 MRHNA and CDR2 SNTAGT. V dropped 5 bases and J dropped 5; count of bases not matched to a gene: 3. The DNA of the CDR3 is TGTGCCAGCAGTCCGGGACTAGCGGTAGATACGCAGTATTTT. Encoded protein: CASSPGLAVDTQYF.

With respect to this clone: The sample has other DNA sequences that encode this CDR3 too. This chain links TRBV4-3 with TRBJ2-7; 14 bases agree with TRBD2. This CDR3 region has 16 residues. CDR1 LGHNA and CDR2 YSLEER come from the germline V gene. Losses at the gene ends were 0 bases for V and 4 bases for J; bases not matched to a gene: 2. CDR3 sequence reads: CASSQEGTSGSYEQYF. The CDR3 DNA reads as TGCGCCAGCAGCCAAGAAGGGACTAGCGGGAGTTACGAGCAGTACTTC.

This chain uses TRBV4-3 with TRBJ2-3, with TRBD2 as a possible D gene (6 bases). The length of the CDR3 is 14 residues. Germline values: CDR1 LGHNA, CDR2 YSLEER. Trimming shortened V by 5 bases and J by 7 bases, and 16 bases separated the two germline ends. The CDR3 sequence: CASSSRDCQNTQYF. The CDR3 nucleotides read TGCGCCAGCAGCTCTCGGGACTGCCAGAATACGCAGTATTTT.

V and J are TRBV5-1 and TRBJ2-6; D may be TRBD2 (6 bases). Trimming removed 2 bases from V and 0 bases from J, with 12 bases in between. Germline V gene lookup returns CDR1 SGHRS and CDR2 YFSETQ. The CDR3 runs 17 residues. The CDR3 spells CASSFPGLPSGANVLTF. In DNA, the CDR3 is TGCGCCAGCAGCTTTCCGGGACTTCCCTCTGGGGCCAACGTCCTGACTTTC.

The chain combines TRBV6-1 with TRBJ1-1, with D uncertain. CDR1 is MNHNS, CDR2 SASEGT, per germline. The CDR3 is made up of 13 amino acids. V gave up 1 base and J gave up 1 base, with 4 bases separating them. CDR3 nucleotides: TGTGCCAGCAGTGAAGGACAGAACACTGAAGCTTTCTTT. Encoded protein: CASSEGQNTEAFF.

The chain links TRBV28 to TRBJ2-7; 7 nucleotides match TRBD1. The CDR3 runs 19 residues. J lost 9 bases, V lost 5 bases, and 28 bases had no gene match. Per the germline V gene, CDR1 is MDHEN and CDR2 is SYDVKM. The CDR3 bases are TGTGCCAGCAGTGGCCCGGGACAGAAGTTGCAGTGGCCACTTTTCTGGCAGTACTTC. It translates to CASSGPGQKLQWPLFWQYF.

V usage is TRBV19 and J usage is TRBJ2-7, with 10 bases matching TRBD2. Losses at the gene ends were 5 bases for V and 2 bases for J; bases not matched to a gene: 6. This CDR3 has 15 residues. In germline, CDR1 is LNHDA, CDR2 SQIVND (reference sequence). The CDR3 here is CASSPGTSVTYEQYF. The CDR3 nucleotides read TGTGCCAGTAGTCCCGGGACTAGCGTCACCTACGAGCAGTACTTC.

The chain recombines TRBV12-2 with TRBJ2-2; TRBD1 is the table's D call, not checked against the DNA. TRBV12-2 is assigned pseudogene status. The CDR3 runs 20 residues. CDR3 sequence reads: CASRLDGSRGPQLGTGELFF. The CDR3 DNA is TGTGCAAGTCGCTTAGATGGGTCCAGGGGCCCTCAGCTGGGTACCGGGGAGCTGTTTTTT.

On this clone itself: Additional DNA sequences in this sample encode the identical CDR3. The V call is TRBV4-1, the J call TRBJ2-7; 16 bases map to TRBD2. V was clipped by 1 base and J by 3 bases; unmatched bases: 12. Germline V CDR1 and CDR2: MGHRA, YSYEKL. The CDR3 extends over 20 amino acids. CDR3 nucleotide sequence: TGCGCCAGCAGCCAAGGTGGAATGGGACTAGCGGGGGGGAAGTACTACGAGCAGTACTTC. Its protein product is CASSQGGMGLAGGKYYEQYF.

The gene calls are TRBV6-5 and TRBJ2-1, with D perhaps TRBD1 (6 bases). V dropped 5 bases and J dropped 9 bases, with 17 bases sitting between them. CDR3 length: 14 amino acids. Looked up from germline, CDR1 is MNHEY and CDR2 is SVGAGI. The CDR3 spells CASSNRGSPPEQFF. Here the CDR3 DNA reads TGTGCCAGCAGTAATAGGGGGAGCCCCCCTGAGCAGTTCTTC.